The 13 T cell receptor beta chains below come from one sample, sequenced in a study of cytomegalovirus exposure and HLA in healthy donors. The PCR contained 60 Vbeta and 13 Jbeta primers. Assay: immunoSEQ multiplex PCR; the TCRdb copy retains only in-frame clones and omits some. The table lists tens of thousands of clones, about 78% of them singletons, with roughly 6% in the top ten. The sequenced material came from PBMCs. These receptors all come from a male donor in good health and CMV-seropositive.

The CDR3 region is CASSQVRRGITEAFF. The DNA for the CDR3 is TGCGCCAGCAGCCAAGTTAGACGAGGTATCACTGAAGCTTTCTTT. The chain uses TRBV4-1 and TRBJ1-1, with unresolved D. V was pared by 1 base and J by 4 bases, with 13 bases between. CDR1 and CDR2 (germline): MGHRA, YSYEKL. This CDR3 contains 15 residues.

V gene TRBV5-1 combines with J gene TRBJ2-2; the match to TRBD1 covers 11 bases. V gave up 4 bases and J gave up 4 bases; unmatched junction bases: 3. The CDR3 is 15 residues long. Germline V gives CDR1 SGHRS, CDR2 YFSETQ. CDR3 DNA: TGCGCCAGCAGCGCCGGGACAGGGGGCACCGGGGAGCTGTTTTTT. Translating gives CASSAGTGGTGELFF. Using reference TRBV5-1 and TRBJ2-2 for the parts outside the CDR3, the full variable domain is KAGVTQTPRYLIKTRGQQVTLSCSPISGHRSVSWYQQTPGQGLQFLFEYFSETQRNKGNFPGRFSGRQFSNSRSEMNVSTLELGDSALYLCASSAGTGGTGELFFGEGSRLTVL.

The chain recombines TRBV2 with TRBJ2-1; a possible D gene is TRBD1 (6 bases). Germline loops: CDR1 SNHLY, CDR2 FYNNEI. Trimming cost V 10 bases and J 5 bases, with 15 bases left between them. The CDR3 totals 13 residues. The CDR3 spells CAIRRDINNEQFF. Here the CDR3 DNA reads TGTGCCATTCGCAGGGACATTAACAATGAGCAGTTCTTC.

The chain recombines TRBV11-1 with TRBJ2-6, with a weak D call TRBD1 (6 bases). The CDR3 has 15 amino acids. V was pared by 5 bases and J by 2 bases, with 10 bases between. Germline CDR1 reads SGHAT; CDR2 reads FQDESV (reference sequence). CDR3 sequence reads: CASSPGQTGANVLTF. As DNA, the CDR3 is TGTGCCAGCAGCCCGGGACAAACTGGGGCCAACGTCCTGACTTTC.

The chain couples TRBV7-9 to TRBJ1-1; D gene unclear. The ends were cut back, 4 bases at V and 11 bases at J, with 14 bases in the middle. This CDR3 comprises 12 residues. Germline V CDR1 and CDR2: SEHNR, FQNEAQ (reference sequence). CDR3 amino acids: CASSSPGLVAFF. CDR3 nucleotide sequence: TGTGCCAGCAGCTCCCCCGGTCTGGTGGCTTTCTTT.

This chain's CDR3 is CASSNSGTAITF. CDR3 nucleotides: TGTGCCAGCAGCAATTCCGGGACTGCTATCACCTTC. This chain links TRBV7-9 with TRBJ1-2; a weak D match, TRBD1 (5 bases). The ends were cut back, 5 bases at V and 13 bases at J, with 17 bases in the middle. Germline CDR1 is SEHNR and CDR2 is FQNEAQ (reference sequence). The CDR3 spans 12 residues.

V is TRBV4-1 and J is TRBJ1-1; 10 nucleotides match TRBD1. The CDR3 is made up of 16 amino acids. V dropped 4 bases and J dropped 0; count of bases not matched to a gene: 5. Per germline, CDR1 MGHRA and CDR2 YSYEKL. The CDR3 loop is CASSPGQGEVNTEAFF. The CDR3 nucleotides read TGCGCCAGCAGCCCTGGACAGGGGGAAGTGAACACTGAAGCTTTCTTT.

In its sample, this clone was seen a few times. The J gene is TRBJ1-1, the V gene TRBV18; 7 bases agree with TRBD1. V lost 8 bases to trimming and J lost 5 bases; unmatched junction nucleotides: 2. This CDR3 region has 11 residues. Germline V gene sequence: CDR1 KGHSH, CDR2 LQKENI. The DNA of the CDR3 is TGTGCCAGCCAGGGGGAGACTGAAGCTTTCTTT. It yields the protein CASQGETEAFF. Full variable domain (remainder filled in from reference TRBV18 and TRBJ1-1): NAGVMQNPRHLVRRRGQEARLRCSPMKGHSHVYWYRQLPEEGLKFMVYLQKENIIDESGMPKERFSAEFPKEGPSILRIQQVVRGDSAAYFCASQGETEAFFGQGTRLTVV.

The CDR3 sequence: CASASGTRILHGYTF. CDR3 in DNA: TGTGCCAGTGCATCCGGGACTAGGATTCTCCATGGCTACACCTTC. This chain joins TRBV19 and TRBJ1-2; D might be TRBD1 (5 bases). The CDR3 has 15 amino acids. With 8 bases removed from V and 6 bases from J, the gap between germline ends came to 22 bases. In germline, CDR1 is LNHDA, CDR2 SQIVND (reference sequence).

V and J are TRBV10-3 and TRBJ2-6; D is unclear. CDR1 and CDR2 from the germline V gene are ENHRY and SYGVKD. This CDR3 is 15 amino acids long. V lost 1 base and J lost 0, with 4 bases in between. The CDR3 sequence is CAISEFSSGANVLTF. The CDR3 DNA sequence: TGTGCCATCAGTGAGTTCAGCTCTGGGGCCAACGTCCTGACTTTC.

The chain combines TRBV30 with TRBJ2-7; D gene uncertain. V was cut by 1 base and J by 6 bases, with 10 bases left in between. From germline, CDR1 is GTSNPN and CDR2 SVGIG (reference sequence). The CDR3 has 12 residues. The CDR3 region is CAWSGRTGEQYF. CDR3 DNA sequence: TGTGCCTGGAGTGGCCGAACGGGCGAGCAGTACTTC.

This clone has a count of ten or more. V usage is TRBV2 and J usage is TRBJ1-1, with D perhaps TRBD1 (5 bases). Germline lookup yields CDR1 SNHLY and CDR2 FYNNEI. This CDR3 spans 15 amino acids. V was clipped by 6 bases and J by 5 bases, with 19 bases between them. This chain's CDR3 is CASSLDSLWRTEAFF. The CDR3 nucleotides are TGTGCCAGCAGCTTAGACAGCCTCTGGAGAACTGAAGCTTTCTTT.

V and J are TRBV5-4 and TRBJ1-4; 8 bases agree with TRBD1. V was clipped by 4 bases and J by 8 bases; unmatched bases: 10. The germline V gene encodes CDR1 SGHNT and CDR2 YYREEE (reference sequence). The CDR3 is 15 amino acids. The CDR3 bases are TGTGCCAGCAGCGTCATTGGACAGGGTATCGAAAAACTGTTTTTT. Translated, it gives CASSVIGQGIEKLFF.